This TCR beta chain comes out of a study of human T cells and chemical hapten exposure. Study-wide findings and caveats: TCRs above 1 in 1000 frequency stayed constant with DPC sensitization.

CDR3 length: 14 amino acids. Trimming took 7 bases from V and 4 from J, leaving 15 bases between them. Germline CDR1 is SGHTA and CDR2 is FQGNSA. As the library was built, unique molecular identifiers were attached to individual cDNA molecules. TCRdb independently ran MiXCR on the 5' RACE reads; one entry per CDR3 protein. Here the sample spans 150,000 or so distinct CDR3 sequences, around 4% being singletons. Unfractionated whole blood yielded the extracted total RNA. On this clonotype: Its matching antigen is unknown.

The V gene is TRBV7-2, the J gene TRBJ2-3; D not certain. The sequence came from a female donor in good health. DNA for the CDR3: TGTGCCAGCATCCCAGGTGGTTCAGCAGATACGCAGTATTTT. Its translation: CASIPGGSADTQYF.